Listed below are T cell receptor beta chains from one sample, sequenced in a study of cytomegalovirus exposure and HLA in healthy donors. Sequencing used immunoSEQ multiplex PCR; TCRdb keeps in-frame clones, though not all of them. The data hold approximately 50,000 clones, with less than 85% observed a single time. Sequencing was carried out using PBMCs. Every receptor here comes from a man aged 25-45 years in good health and CMV-seropositive. CDR3s leave out the opening cysteine and the closing phenylalanine or tryptophan. Each record gives: V gene, J gene, CDR3 protein.

V gene: TRBV5-1; J gene: TRBJ1-4; CDR3 protein: ASSPGQGRGNEKLF
V gene: TRBV28; J gene: TRBJ1-1; CDR3 protein: ASSFIDRGTDTEAF
V gene: TRBV7-3; J gene: TRBJ2-2; CDR3 protein: ASSLGVIPGELF
V gene: TRBV7-3; J gene: TRBJ2-2; CDR3 protein: ASSRTSDTGELF
V gene: TRBV5-1; J gene: TRBJ2-7; CDR3 protein: ASSLPDTYEQY
V gene: TRBV5-4; J gene: TRBJ2-7; CDR3 protein: ASSWGLAGGREQY
V gene: TRBV9; J gene: TRBJ1-6; CDR3 protein: ASSVAELNSPLH
V gene: TRBV5-1; J gene: TRBJ1-1; CDR3 protein: ASSGEGATEAF
V gene: TRBV11-1; J gene: TRBJ2-3; CDR3 protein: ASSPSTDTQY
V gene: TRBV7-2; J gene: TRBJ1-1; CDR3 protein: ASSVGQGTEAF
V gene: TRBV5-6; J gene: TRBJ1-6; CDR3 protein: ASSLEGRYNSPLH
V gene: TRBV5-6; J gene: TRBJ1-2; CDR3 protein: ASSRVRGLHNYGYT
V gene: TRBV19; J gene: TRBJ2-7; CDR3 protein: ASSTSTSGGYYEQY
V gene: TRBV13; J gene: TRBJ2-7; CDR3 protein: ASSSLSYEQY
V gene: TRBV11-2; J gene: TRBJ2-5; CDR3 protein: ASSLELAAQETQY
V gene: TRBV5-4; J gene: TRBJ2-5; CDR3 protein: ASSLASGGAGETQY
V gene: TRBV7-9; J gene: TRBJ2-1; CDR3 protein: ASSSRDYNEQF
V gene: TRBV2; J gene: TRBJ2-7; CDR3 protein: ASSESGTGSYEQY
V gene: TRBV9; J gene: TRBJ1-3; CDR3 protein: ASSVDLRGLAGNTIY
V gene: TRBV5-1; J gene: TRBJ2-7; CDR3 protein: ASSVTRGGSYEQY
V gene: TRBV9; J gene: TRBJ1-6; CDR3 protein: ASSVAGANSPLH
V gene: TRBV4-1; J gene: TRBJ2-7; CDR3 protein: ASSQEDGQFPYEQY
V gene: TRBV27; J gene: TRBJ1-5; CDR3 protein: ASSLGGDQPQH
V gene: TRBV27; J gene: TRBJ2-5; CDR3 protein: ASSSIGQGARETQY
V gene: TRBV6-6; J gene: TRBJ1-6; CDR3 protein: ASSYLANSPLH
V gene: TRBV29-1; J gene: TRBJ1-3; CDR3 protein: SVGPSSGNTIY
V gene: TRBV28; J gene: TRBJ1-5; CDR3 protein: ASSLEQQNQPQH
V gene: TRBV27; J gene: TRBJ1-2; CDR3 protein: ASSSHRLGQGQDYT
V gene: TRBV29-1; J gene: TRBJ1-6; CDR3 protein: SVAPGNSNSPLH
V gene: TRBV7-3; J gene: TRBJ1-1; CDR3 protein: ASSFAGEAF
V gene: TRBV6-5; J gene: TRBJ1-2; CDR3 protein: ASGRTFALDGYT
V gene: TRBV6-1; J gene: TRBJ2-3; CDR3 protein: ASSEQTSGADTQY
V gene: TRBV11-2; J gene: TRBJ2-7; CDR3 protein: ASSATSGGPYEQY
V gene: TRBV13; J gene: TRBJ2-1; CDR3 protein: ASSLGYAGGLYNEQF
V gene: TRBV5-6; J gene: TRBJ1-6; CDR3 protein: ASSWGTGRAGNSPLH
V gene: TRBV15; J gene: TRBJ2-7; CDR3 protein: ATSRDRLSSYEQY
V gene: TRBV19; J gene: TRBJ2-1; CDR3 protein: ASSIGTGGGHNEQF
V gene: TRBV11-1; J gene: TRBJ1-2; CDR3 protein: ATARGQNYGYT
V gene: TRBV5-1; J gene: TRBJ2-2; CDR3 protein: ASSSTRQIRSGELF
V gene: TRBV7-9; J gene: TRBJ2-4; CDR3 protein: ASSRVGTGGNIQY
V gene: TRBV13; J gene: TRBJ2-3; CDR3 protein: ASSLLRDRGTDTQY
V gene: TRBV6-5; J gene: TRBJ2-3; CDR3 protein: ASSRSGTDTQY
V gene: TRBV2; J gene: TRBJ2-7; CDR3 protein: ASNRVTSYEQY
V gene: TRBV28; J gene: TRBJ1-1; CDR3 protein: ASIFAGWNTEAF
V gene: TRBV4-1; J gene: TRBJ1-5; CDR3 protein: ASSQEVQQGYQPQH
V gene: TRBV5-6; J gene: TRBJ2-5; CDR3 protein: ASSLESGIRQTQY
V gene: TRBV11-3; J gene: TRBJ2-2; CDR3 protein: ASSLHSLVAGELF
V gene: TRBV5-1; J gene: TRBJ1-3; CDR3 protein: ASSFTGLEGDIGNTIY